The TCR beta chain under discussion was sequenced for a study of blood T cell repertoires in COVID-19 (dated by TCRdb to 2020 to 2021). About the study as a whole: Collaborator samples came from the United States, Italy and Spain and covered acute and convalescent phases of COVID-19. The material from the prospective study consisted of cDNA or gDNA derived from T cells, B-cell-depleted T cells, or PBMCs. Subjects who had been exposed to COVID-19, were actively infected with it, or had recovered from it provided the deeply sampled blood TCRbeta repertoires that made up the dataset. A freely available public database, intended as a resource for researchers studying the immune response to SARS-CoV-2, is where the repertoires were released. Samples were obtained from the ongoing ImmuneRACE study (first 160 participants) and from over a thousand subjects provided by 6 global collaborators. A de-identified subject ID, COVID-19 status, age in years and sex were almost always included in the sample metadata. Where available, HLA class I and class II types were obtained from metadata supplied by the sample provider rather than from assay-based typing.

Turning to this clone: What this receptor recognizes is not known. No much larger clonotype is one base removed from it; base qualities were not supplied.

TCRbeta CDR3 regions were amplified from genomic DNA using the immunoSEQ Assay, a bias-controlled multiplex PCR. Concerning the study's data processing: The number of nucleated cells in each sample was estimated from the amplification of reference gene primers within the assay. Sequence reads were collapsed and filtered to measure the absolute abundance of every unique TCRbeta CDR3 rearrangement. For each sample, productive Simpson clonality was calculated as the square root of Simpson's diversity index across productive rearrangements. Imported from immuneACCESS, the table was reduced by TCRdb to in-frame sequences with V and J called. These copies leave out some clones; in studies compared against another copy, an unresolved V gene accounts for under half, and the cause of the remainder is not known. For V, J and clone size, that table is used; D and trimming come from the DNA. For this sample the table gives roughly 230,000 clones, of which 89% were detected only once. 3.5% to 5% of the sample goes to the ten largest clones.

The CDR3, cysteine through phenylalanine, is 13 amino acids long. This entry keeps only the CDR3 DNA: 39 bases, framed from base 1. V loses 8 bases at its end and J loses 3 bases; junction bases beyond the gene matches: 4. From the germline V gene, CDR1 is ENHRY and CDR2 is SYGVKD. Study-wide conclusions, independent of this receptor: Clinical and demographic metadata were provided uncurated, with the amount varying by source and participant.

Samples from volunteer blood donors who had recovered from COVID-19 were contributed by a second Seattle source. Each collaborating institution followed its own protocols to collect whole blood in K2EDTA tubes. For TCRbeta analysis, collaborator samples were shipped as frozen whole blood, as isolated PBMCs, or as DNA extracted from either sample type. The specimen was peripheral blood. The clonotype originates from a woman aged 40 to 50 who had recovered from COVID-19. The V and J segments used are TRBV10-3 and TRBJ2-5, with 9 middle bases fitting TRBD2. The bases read TGTGCCATCCAGATAGCGGGAGAAGAGACCCAGTACTTC. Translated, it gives CAIQIAGEETQYF.